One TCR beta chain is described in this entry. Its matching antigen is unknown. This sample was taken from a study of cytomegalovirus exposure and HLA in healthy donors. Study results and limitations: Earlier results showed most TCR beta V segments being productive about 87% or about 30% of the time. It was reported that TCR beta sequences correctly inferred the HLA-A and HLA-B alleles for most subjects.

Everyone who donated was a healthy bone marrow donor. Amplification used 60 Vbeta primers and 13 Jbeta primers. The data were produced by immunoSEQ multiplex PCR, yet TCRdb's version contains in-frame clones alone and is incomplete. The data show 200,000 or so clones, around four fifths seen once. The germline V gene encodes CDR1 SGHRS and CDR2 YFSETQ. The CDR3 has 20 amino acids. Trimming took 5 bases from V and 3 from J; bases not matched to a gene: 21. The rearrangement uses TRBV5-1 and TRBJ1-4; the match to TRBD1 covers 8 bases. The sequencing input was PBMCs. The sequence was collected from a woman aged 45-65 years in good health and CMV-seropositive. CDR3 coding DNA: TGCGCCAGCAGTCCCTCGCACACCAAGACAGGGGTGGATCCTAATGAAAAACTGTTTTTT. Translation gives CASSPSHTKTGVDPNEKLFF.